This T cell receptor beta chain was profiled in a study of T cells expressing NK-cell markers. As for the study in general: Eight donors were sequenced, seven testing HCMV-seropositive and one testing seronegative.

Study results and caveats: NKG2C+ dominant clonotypes from 6 or 7 donors made up roughly 1.0-7.0% of CD8+ T cells. For a few donors, these clonotypes were likewise the leading ones in the CD3+CD56-NKG2C+ fraction.

The CDR3 runs 13 residues. Germline V CDR1 and CDR2: WSHSY, SAAADI. With UMIs, 5'RACE template switching was used to make TCR beta cDNA. Using the 5' RACE reads, TCRdb records one entry per CDR3 protein without DNA. The sample has about 380,000 distinct CDR3 sequences. For this clonotype: Antigen specificity is unknown.

The sample comprised blood T cells: a sorted CD56 or NKG2C T cell subset, CD4+ or CD8+ T cells, or bulk PBMC T cells (not recorded which). The V gene is TRBV10-2, the J gene TRBJ2-1. The TCR sequence derives from a man aged 18 to 69 in good health. CDR3: CASRDLSRNEQFF.